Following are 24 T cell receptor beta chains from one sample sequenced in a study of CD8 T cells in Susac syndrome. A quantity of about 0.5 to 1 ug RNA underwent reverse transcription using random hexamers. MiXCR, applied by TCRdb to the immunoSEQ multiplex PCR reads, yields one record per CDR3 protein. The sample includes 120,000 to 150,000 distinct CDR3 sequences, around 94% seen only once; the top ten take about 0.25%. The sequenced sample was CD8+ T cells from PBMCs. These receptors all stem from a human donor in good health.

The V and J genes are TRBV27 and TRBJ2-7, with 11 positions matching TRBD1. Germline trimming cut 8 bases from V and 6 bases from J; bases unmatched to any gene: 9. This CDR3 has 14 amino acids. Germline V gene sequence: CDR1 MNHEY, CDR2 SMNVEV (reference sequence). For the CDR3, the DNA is TGTGCCAGCCGCCCGGACAGGGGGCGAGTCGAGCAGTACTTC. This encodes CASRPDRGRVEQYF.

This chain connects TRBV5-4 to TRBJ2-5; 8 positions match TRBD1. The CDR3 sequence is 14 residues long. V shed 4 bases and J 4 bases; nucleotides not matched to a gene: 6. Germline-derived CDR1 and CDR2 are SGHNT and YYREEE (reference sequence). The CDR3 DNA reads TGTGCCAGCAGCCCGACAGGGGAGACAGAGACCCAGTACTTC. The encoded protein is CASSPTGETETQYF.

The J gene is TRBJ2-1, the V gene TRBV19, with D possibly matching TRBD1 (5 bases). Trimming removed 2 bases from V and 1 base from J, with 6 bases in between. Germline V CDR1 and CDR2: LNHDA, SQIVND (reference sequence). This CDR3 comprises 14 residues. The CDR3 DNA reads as TGTGCCAGTAGTATACAGGGATCCTACAATGAGCAGTTCTTC. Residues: CASSIQGSYNEQFF. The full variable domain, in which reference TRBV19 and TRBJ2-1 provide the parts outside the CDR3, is DGGITQSPKYLFRKEGQNVTLSCEQNLNHDAMYWYRQDPGQGLRLIYYSQIVNDFQKGDIAEGYSVSREKKESFPLTVTSAQKNPTAFYLCASSIQGSYNEQFFGPGTRLTVL.

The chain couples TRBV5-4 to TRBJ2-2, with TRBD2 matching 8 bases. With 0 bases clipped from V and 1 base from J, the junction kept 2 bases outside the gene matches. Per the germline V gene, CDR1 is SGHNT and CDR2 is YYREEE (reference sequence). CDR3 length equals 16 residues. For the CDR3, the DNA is TGTGCCAGCAGCTTGGCGGGACTAGGGAACACCGGGGAGCTGTTTTTT. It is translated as CASSLAGLGNTGELFF. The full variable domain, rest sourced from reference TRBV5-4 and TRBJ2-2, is ETGVTQSPTHLIKTRGQQVTLRCSSQSGHNTVSWYQQALGQGPQFIFQYYREEENGRGNFPPRFSGLQFPNYSSELNVNALELDDSALYLCASSLAGLGNTGELFFGEGSRLTVL.

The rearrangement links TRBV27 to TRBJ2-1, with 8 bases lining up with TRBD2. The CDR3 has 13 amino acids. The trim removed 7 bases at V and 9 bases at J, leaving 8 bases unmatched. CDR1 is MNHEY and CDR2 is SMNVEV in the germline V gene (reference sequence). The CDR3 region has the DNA TGTGCCAGCACCCCGGGAGGGCCCGGTGAGCAGTTCTTC. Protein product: CASTPGGPGEQFF.

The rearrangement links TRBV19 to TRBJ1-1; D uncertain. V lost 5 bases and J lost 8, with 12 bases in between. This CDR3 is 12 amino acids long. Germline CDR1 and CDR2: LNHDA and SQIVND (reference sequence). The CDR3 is CASSLSGREAFF. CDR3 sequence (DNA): TGTGCCAGTAGTCTTAGCGGCAGGGAAGCTTTCTTT.

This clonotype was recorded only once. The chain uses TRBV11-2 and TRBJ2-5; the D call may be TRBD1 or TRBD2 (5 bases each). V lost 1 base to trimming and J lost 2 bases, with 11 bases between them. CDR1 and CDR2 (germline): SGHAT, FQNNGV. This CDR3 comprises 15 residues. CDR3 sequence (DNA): TGTGCCAGCAGCTTAGTGGGGACGGCACAAGAGACCCAGTACTTC. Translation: CASSLVGTAQETQYF.

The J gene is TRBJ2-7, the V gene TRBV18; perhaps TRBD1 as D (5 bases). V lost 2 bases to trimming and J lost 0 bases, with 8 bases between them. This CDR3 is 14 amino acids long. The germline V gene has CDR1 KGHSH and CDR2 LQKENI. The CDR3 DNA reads TGTGCCAGCTCACCAGAAAGGGGCTCCTACGAGCAGTACTTC. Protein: CASSPERGSYEQYF.

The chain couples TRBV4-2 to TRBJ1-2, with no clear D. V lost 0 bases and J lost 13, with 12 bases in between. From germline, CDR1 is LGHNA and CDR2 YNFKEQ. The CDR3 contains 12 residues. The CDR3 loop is CASSQDVGNPTF. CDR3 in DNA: TGTGCCAGCAGCCAAGATGTCGGTAACCCCACCTTC.

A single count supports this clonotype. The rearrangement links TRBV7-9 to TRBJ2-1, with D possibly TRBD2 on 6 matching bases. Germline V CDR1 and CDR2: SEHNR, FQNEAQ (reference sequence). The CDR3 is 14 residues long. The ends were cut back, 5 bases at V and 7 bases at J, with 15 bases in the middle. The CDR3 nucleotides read TGTGCCAGCAGCCAGGGACTCCTCCTAAATGAGCAGTTCTTC. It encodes CASSQGLLLNEQFF.

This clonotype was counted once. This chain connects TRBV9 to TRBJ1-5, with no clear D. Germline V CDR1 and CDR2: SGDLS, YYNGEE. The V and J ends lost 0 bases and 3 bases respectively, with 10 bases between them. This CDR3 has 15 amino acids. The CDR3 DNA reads TGTGCCAGCAGCGTAGGGGATGCCTACAATCAGCCCCAGCATTTT. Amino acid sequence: CASSVGDAYNQPQHF.

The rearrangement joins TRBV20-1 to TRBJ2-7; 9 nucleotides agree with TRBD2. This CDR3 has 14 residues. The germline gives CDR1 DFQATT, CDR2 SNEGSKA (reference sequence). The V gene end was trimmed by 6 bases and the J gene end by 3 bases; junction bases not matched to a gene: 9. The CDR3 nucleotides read TGCAGTGCCACCCGACTAGCGGATTACTACGAGCAGTACTTC. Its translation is CSATRLADYYEQYF.

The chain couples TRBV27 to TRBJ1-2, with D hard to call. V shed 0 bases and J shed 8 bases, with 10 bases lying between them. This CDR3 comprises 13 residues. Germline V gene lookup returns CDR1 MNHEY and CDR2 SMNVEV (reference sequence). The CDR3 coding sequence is TGTGCCAGCAGTTTATCGAAATTGGGGGGCTACACCTTC. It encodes CASSLSKLGGYTF.

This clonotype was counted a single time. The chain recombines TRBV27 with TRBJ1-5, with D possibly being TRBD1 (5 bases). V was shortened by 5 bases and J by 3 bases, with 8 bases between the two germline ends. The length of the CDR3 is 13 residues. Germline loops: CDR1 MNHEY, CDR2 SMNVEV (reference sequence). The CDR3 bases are TGTGCCAGCAGTAAGGGGCACAATCAGCCCCAGCATTTT. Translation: CASSKGHNQPQHF.

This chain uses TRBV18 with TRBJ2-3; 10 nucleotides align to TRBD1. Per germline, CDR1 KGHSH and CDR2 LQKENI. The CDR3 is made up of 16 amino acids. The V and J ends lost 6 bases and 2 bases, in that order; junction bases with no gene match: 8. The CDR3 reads CASSPGGTGDTDTQYF. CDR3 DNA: TGTGCCAGCTCCCCCGGGGGGACAGGGGACACAGATACGCAGTATTTT.

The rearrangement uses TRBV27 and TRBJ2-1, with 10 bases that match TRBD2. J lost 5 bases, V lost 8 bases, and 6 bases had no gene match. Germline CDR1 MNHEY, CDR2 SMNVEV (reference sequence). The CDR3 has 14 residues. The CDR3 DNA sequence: TGTGCCAGCTCCGGGACTAGCGCCGACAATGAGCAGTTCTTC. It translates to CASSGTSADNEQFF.

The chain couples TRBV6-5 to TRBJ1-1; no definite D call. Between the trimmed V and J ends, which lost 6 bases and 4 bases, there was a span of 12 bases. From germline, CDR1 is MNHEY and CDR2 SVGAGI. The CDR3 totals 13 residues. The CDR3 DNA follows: TGTGCCAGCAGGTTCGGGTCGACCACTGAAGCTTTCTTT. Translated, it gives CASRFGSTTEAFF.

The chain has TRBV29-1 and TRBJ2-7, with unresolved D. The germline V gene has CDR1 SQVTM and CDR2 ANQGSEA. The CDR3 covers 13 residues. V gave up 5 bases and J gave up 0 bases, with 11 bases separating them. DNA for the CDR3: TGCAGCGTTATCACCCCGAGCTCCTACGAGCAGTACTTC. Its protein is CSVITPSSYEQYF.

The CDR3 nucleotides are TGCGCCAGCAGCACCGGACTAGCGGGAGCCCCAGATACGCAGTATTTT. Protein product: CASSTGLAGAPDTQYF. This chain joins TRBV5-1 and TRBJ2-3; 13 positions agree with TRBD2. The V and J ends lost 4 bases and 4 bases, in that order; junction bases with no gene match: 6. Germline-derived CDR1 and CDR2 are SGHRS and YFSETQ. The CDR3 totals 16 residues.

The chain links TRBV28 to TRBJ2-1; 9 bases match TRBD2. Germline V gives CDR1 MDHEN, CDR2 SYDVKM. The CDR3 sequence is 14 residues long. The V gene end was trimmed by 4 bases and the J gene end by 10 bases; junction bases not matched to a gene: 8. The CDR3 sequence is CASSSGLAQLEQFF. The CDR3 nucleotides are TGTGCCAGCAGTTCGGGACTAGCCCAGTTGGAGCAGTTCTTC.

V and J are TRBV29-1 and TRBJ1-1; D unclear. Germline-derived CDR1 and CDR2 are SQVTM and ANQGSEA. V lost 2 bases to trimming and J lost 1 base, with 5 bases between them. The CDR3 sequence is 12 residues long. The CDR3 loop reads CSVESGNTEAFF. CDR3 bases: TGCAGCGTTGAATCTGGGAACACTGAAGCTTTCTTT.

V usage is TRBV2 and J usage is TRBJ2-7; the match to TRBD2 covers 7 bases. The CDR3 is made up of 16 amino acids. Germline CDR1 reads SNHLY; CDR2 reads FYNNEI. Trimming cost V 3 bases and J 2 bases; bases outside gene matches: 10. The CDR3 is CASSEGRLAEPYEQYF. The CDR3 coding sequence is TGTGCCAGCAGTGAGGGTCGGCTAGCGGAACCCTACGAGCAGTACTTC. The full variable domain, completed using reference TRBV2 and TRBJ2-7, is EPEVTQTPSHQVTQMGQEVILRCVPISNHLYFYWYRQILGQKVEFLVSFYNNEISEKSEIFDDQFSVERPDGSNFTLKIRSTKLEDSAMYFCASSEGRLAEPYEQYFGPGTRLTVT.

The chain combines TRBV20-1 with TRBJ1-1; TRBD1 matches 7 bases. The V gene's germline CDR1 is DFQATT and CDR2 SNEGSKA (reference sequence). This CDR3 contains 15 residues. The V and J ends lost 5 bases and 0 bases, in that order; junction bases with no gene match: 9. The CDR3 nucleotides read TGCAGTGCTTCTCGCTGGACAGGCCTGAACACTGAAGCTTTCTTT. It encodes CSASRWTGLNTEAFF.

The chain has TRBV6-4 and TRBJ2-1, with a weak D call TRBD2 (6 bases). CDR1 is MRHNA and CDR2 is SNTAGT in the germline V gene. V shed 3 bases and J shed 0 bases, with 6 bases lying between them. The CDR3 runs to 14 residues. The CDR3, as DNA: TGTGCCAGCAGTGAGCGGGACTCCTACAATGAGCAGTTCTTC. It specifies CASSERDSYNEQFF.